In this sample, the clone carrying this TCR beta chain turned up a few times. As yet, its antigen is unknown. The CDR3 consists of 18 residues. Trimming at V came to 5 bases and at J to 0 bases, leaving 10 bases not matched to a gene. CDR1 and CDR2 from the germline V gene are SGHTA and FQGNSA. This specimen belongs to a study of T-cell reconstitution after alpha-beta-depleted transplantation in children. Study-wide points: At around two months after transplant, the alpha-beta T cells were reportedly derived from several hundred expanded clones that came from non-depleted graft cells. A year had passed since transplant, and T-cell counts and diversity by then came mostly from newly produced T cells.

Unique molecular identifiers were incorporated when the TCRbeta library was constructed. Each CDR3 protein is one row after TCRdb ran MiXCR on the PCR reads. Of approximately 270,000 distinct CDR3 sequences listed, 20% to 30% are singletons. The gene calls are TRBV7-2 and TRBJ2-1; 10 bases are a match to TRBD2. The origin of this receptor is a female patient aged 2 to 10 who had a stem cell transplant for congenital amegakaryocytic thrombocytopenia, so the T cells may come from the graft donor. Sequences were derived from PBMCs, mostly from graft donor cells, sampled 360 days after TCRalphabeta/CD19-depleted stem cell transplant. CDR3 sequence reads: CASSPRTSGKSSYNEQFF. In nucleotides, the CDR3 is TGTGCCAGCAGCCCCCGGACTAGCGGAAAAAGCTCCTACAATGAGCAGTTCTTC.